Here is one T cell receptor beta chain with its context. Donors were all healthy Caucasians. CDR1 and CDR2 from the germline V gene are MDHEN and SYDVKM. The CDR3 extends over 17 amino acids. V shed 1 base, J shed 4 bases, and the junction held 6 bases outside the gene matches. The sample belongs to a study of identical twins. One entry per CDR3 protein results from TCRdb running MiXCR on the 5' RACE reads. The sample holds some 460,000 distinct CDR3 sequences, 12% to 15% seen once. The same specimen was also included in a second study, on yellow fever vaccine responses in identical twins.

The chain combines TRBV28 with TRBJ2-3, with 12 bases identical to TRBD2. Input material: CD4+ T cells sorted from blood. The receptor was isolated from a woman between 18 and 29 years old in good health. The CDR3 loop reads CASSLLGLAGGPDTQYF. CDR3 coding DNA: TGTGCCAGCAGTTTATTGGGGCTAGCGGGGGGGCCAGATACGCAGTATTTT.